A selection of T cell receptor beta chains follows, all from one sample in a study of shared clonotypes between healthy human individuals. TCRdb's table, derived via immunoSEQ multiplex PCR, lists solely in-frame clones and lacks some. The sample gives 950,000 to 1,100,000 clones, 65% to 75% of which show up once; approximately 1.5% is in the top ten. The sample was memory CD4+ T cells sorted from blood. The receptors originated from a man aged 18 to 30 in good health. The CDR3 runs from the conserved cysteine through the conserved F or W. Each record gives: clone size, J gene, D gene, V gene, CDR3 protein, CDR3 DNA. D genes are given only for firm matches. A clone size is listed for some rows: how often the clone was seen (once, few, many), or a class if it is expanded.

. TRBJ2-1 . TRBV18 CASSQTRDSYNEQFF TGTGCCAGCTCACAAACGCGGGATTCCTACAATGAGCAGTTCTTC
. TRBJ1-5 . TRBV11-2 CASSLGSNQPQHF TGTGCCAGCAGCTTAGGGAGCAATCAGCCCCAGCATTTT
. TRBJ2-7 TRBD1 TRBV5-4 CASSVDRVGNEQYF TGTGCCAGCAGCGTTGACAGGGTCGGAAACGAGCAGTACTTC
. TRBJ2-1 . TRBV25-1 CASSESVGGLLNEQFF TGTGCCAGCAGTGAAAGCGTGGGGGGACTCCTCAATGAGCAGTTCTTC
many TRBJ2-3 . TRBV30 CAWSVSGVYPTQYF TGTGCCTGGAGTGTTTCAGGGGTCTACCCTACGCAGTATTTT
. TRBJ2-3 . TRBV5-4 CASILQGGKTDTQYF TGTGCCAGCATCCTTCAGGGCGGGAAAACAGATACGCAGTATTTT
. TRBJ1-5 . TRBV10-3 CAISAGGFQPQHF TGTGCCATCAGTGCCGGGGGCTTTCAGCCCCAGCATTTT
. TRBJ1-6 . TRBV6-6 CASSPESGNSPLHF TGTGCCAGCAGCCCCGAATCGGGGAATTCACCCCTCCACTTT
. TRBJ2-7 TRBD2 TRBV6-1 CASILAGGLNEQYF TGTGCCAGCATTTTAGCGGGGGGGCTGAACGAGCAGTACTTC
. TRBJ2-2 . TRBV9 CASSAPGAGNTGELFF TGTGCCAGCAGCGCCCCCGGGGCGGGAAACACCGGGGAGCTGTTTTTT
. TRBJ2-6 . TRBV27 CATRPAPADARGNGANVLTF TGTGCCACACGACCCGCTCCCGCCGACGCACGGGGGAATGGGGCCAACGTCCTGACTTTC
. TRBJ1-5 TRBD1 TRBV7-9 CASSLTMGRDRGNQPQHF TGTGCCAGCAGCTTGACGATGGGCCGGGACAGGGGTAATCAGCCCCAGCATTTT
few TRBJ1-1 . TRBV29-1 CSVTQGNLNTEAFF TGCAGCGTTACGCAGGGGAACCTGAACACTGAAGCTTTCTTT
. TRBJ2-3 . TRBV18 CASSPTVDTQYF TGTGCCAGCTCTCCGACAGTCGATACGCAGTATTTT
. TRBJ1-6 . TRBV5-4 CASSFRTGSNNSPLHF TGTGCCAGCAGCTTTCGAACAGGGTCCAATAATTCACCCCTCCACTTT
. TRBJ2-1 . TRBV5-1 CASSRPDSNNEQFF TGCGCCAGCAGCCGTCCGGACTCAAACAATGAGCAGTTCTTC
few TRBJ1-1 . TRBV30 CAWSHQLRGEAFF TGTGCCTGGAGCCACCAGTTAAGGGGTGAAGCTTTCTTT
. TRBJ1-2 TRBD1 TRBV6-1 CASSADRGRGYTF TGTGCCAGCAGTGCCGACAGGGGGAGGGGCTACACCTTC
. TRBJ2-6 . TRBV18 CASSPAKGLGTGANVLTF TGTGCCAGCTCACCAGCAAAAGGGCTGGGGACTGGGGCCAACGTCCTGACTTTC
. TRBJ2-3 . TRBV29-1 CSAELISTDTQYF TGCAGTGCTGAGCTGATTAGCACAGATACGCAGTATTTT
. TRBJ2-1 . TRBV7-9 CASSLVHFPGTPSYNEQFF TGTGCCAGCAGCTTAGTCCACTTTCCCGGGACACCGTCCTACAATGAGCAGTTCTTC
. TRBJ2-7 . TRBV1 CTSSPGHAAYEQYF TGCACCAGCAGCCCAGGACACGCCGCCTACGAGCAGTACTTC
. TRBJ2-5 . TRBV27 CASSSREWTGPETQYF TGTGCCAGCAGTTCCCGGGAGTGGACCGGACCAGAGACCCAGTACTTC
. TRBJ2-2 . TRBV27 CASSSPGGPRTGELFF TGTGCCAGCAGTTCTCCCGGGGGCCCGCGGACCGGGGAGCTGTTTTTT
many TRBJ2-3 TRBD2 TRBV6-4 CASSVLAGTSDTQYF TGTGCCAGCAGTGTACTAGCGGGCACCTCAGATACGCAGTATTTT
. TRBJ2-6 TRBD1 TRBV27 CASSPLRDRGVSGANVLTF TGTGCCAGCAGTCCCCTCCGGGACAGGGGAGTCTCTGGGGCCAACGTCCTGACTTTC
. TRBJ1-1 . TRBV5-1 CASMVGTGTTEAFF TGCGCCAGCATGGTAGGGACTGGTACCACTGAAGCTTTCTTT
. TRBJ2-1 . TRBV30 CAWSVQTSSYNEQFF TGTGCCTGGAGTGTCCAGACAAGTTCCTACAATGAGCAGTTCTTC
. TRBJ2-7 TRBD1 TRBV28 CASSSGQGYEQYF TGTGCCAGCAGTTCGGGACAGGGCTACGAGCAGTACTTC
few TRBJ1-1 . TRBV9 CASSDRGGTEAFF TGTGCCAGCAGCGACCGAGGGGGCACTGAAGCTTTCTTT
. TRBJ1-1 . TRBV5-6 CASSLSRAGAEAFF TGTGCCAGCAGCTTGAGCAGGGCGGGCGCTGAAGCTTTCTTT
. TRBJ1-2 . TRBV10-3 CAISGLGERIYGYTF TGTGCCATCAGCGGCTTAGGGGAGAGGATCTATGGCTACACCTTC
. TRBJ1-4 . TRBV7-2 CASSLASGLVEKLFF TGTGCCAGCAGCTTAGCCTCAGGGTTGGTTGAAAAACTGTTTTTT
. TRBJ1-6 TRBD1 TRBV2 CASTGQGASSPLHF TGTGCCAGCACGGGACAGGGGGCCAGTTCACCCCTCCACTTT
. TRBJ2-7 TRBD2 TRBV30 CAWSVRLAETEQYF TGTGCCTGGAGTGTCCGGCTAGCGGAAACCGAGCAGTACTTC
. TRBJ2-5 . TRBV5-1 CASSFRDSETQYF TGCGCCAGCAGCTTTCGGGATTCGGAGACCCAGTACTTC
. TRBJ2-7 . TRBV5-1 CASSLSTGRVYEQYF TGCGCCAGCAGCCTCTCGACAGGGAGGGTCTACGAGCAGTACTTC
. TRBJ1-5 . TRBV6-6 CASSYADQPQHF TGTGCCAGCAGTTACGCTGATCAGCCCCAGCATTTT
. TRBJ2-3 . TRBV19 CASRGLTPSTDTQYF TGTGCCAGTAGAGGCCTAACACCCAGCACAGATACGCAGTATTTT
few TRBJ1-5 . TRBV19 CASSRTGYVNQPQHF TGTGCCAGTAGCAGAACAGGGTACGTGAATCAGCCCCAGCATTTT